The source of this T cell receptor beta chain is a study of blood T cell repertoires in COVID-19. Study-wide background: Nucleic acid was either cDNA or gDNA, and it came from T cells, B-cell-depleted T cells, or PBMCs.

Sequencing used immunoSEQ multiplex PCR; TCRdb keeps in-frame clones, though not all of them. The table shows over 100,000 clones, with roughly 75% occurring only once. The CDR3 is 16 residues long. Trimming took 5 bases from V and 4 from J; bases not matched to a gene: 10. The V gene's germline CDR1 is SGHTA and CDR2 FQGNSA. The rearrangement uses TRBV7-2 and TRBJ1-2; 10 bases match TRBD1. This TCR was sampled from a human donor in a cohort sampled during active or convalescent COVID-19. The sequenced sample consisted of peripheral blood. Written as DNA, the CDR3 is TGTGCCAGCAGCCACGGGACAGGGGTTTCCCCCTATGGCTACACCTTC. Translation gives CASSHGTGVSPYGYTF.